This T cell receptor (beta chain) was sequenced during a study of T cell repertoires in cytomegalovirus infection. Study findings and constraints: Clonotypes of TCR beta that were HLA-C-restricted and CMV-specific dominated the ex vivo response.

CDR3 length: 15 amino acids. V lost 6 bases and J lost 0; bases outside the gene matches: 5. TCRdb analysed the reads with MiXCR anew, one entry per CDR3 protein. The repertoire holds 150,000 to 200,000 distinct CDR3 sequences, 13% to 15% seen once, with over 20% in the top ten. The table lists this clonotype with many counts. The antigen remains undetermined. This clonotype was obtained from a human donor in good health (CMV status not recorded). Some clones in this sample may be carry-over from other donors' samples. The chain uses TRBV12-3 or TRBV12-4 and TRBJ1-2; the match to TRBD1 covers 9 bases. Sequences were obtained from PBMCs. The CDR3 is CASRPQGAANYGYTF. The CDR3 bases are TGTGCCAGCAGACCACAGGGGGCGGCTAACTATGGCTACACCTTC.